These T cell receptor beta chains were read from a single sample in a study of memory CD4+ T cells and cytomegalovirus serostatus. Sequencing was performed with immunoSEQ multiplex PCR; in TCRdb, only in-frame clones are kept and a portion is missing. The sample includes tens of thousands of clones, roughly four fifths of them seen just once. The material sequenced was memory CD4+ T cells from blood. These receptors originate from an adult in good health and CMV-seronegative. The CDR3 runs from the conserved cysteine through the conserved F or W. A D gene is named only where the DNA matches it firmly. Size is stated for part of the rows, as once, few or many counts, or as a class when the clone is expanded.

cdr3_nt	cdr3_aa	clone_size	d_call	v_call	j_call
TGTGCCAGTCGGACCTCTAGCGGGGGGTACGAGCAGTACTTC	CASRTSSGGYEQYF	-	TRBD2	TRBV19	TRBJ2-7
TGCGCCAGCAGCTTGGGTAGTGATACGCAGTATTTT	CASSLGSDTQYF	-	-	TRBV5-1	TRBJ2-3
TGTGCCAGCTCACCATCGGGAAAAACAGAGACCCAGTACTTC	CASSPSGKTETQYF	-	-	TRBV18	TRBJ2-5
TGTGCCAGCAGTTCCTTCTCCGGGACTGACCTTTATGAGCAGTACTTC	CASSSFSGTDLYEQYF	-	-	TRBV27	TRBJ2-7
TGTGCCAGCAGTGAAACAGGGGCGGTGGACACCGGGGAGCTGTTTTTT	CASSETGAVDTGELFF	-	TRBD1	TRBV25-1	TRBJ2-2
TGTGCCAGCGGAACCTACGAGCAGTACTTC	CASGTYEQYF	-	-	TRBV7-2	TRBJ2-7
TGCGCCAGCAGCCAAGGAACGACTAGCAGAAATGAGCAGTTCTTC	CASSQGTTSRNEQFF	-	TRBD2	TRBV4-3	TRBJ2-1
TGTGCCAGCAGACGACTAGCGGGAGTTAGCTCCTACAATGAGCAGTTCTTC	CASRRLAGVSSYNEQFF	-	TRBD2	TRBV7-9	TRBJ2-1
TGCAGCGTACAGGGAAACTATGGCTACACCTTC	CSVQGNYGYTF	-	-	TRBV29-1	TRBJ1-2
TGTGCCAGCATTTTGATTTTCTATGGCTACACCTTC	CASILIFYGYTF	-	-	TRBV6-5	TRBJ1-2
TGTGCCAGCAGCTTATTGGGCAGGGCGGCTCAGCCCCAGCATTTT	CASSLLGRAAQPQHF	-	-	TRBV7-2	TRBJ1-5
TGTGCCAGCTCTTCCGGACCTTTCTCCTACGAGCAGTACTTC	CASSSGPFSYEQYF	-	-	TRBV18	TRBJ2-7
TGCAGTGGGTCGGGAGAGACCCAGTACTTC	CSGSGETQYF	-	-	TRBV20-1	TRBJ2-5
TGTGCCAGCAGCTTAGCAGGGTTCGCCGGGGAGCTGTTTTTT	CASSLAGFAGELFF	-	-	TRBV7-2	TRBJ2-2
TGTGCCAGCAGTGTAGAGGGGGTTTACACTGAAGCTTTCTTT	CASSVEGVYTEAFF	-	-	TRBV6-1	TRBJ1-1
TGTGCCAGCAGCAGGGGCTCTTCCACAGATACGCAGTATTTT	CASSRGSSTDTQYF	-	-	TRBV7-9	TRBJ2-3
TGTGCCAGCAGCTTAGAGCGGGATTGGACTAGCGGGCAGCAAGAGACCCAGTACTTC	CASSLERDWTSGQQETQYF	-	TRBD2	TRBV11-2	TRBJ2-5
TGTGCCAGCAGCAAAGATGGTCCTTGGACTCTGAACGCGGAGACCCAGTACTTC	CASSKDGPWTLNAETQYF	-	-	TRBV21-1	TRBJ2-5
TGTGCCAGCAGTCTCAAGTTGGACACTGAAGCTTTCTTT	CASSLKLDTEAFF	-	-	TRBV6-5	TRBJ1-1
TGCGCCAGCAGCTGGGACAGTCAAGAGACCCAGTACTTC	CASSWDSQETQYF	-	TRBD1	TRBV5-1	TRBJ2-5
TGCGCCAGCAGCCAAGATCCGGGGACTAGCGGGAGGATAGTGAATGAGCAGTTCTTC	CASSQDPGTSGRIVNEQFF	-	TRBD2	TRBV4-3	TRBJ2-1
TGTGCCAGCAGTTGGGGGGCCGGGACAGAAGCTTTCTTT	CASSWGAGTEAFF	-	-	TRBV28	TRBJ1-1
TGTGCCAGCTCACTGGCGGAGTTTAACGAGCAGTACTTC	CASSLAEFNEQYF	-	-	TRBV18	TRBJ2-7
TGTGCCAGCAGCTTAGAGACGGGACTGGAGGGTGAAAAACTGTTTTTT	CASSLETGLEGEKLFF	once	-	TRBV7-8	TRBJ1-4
TGTGCCAGCAGCTTTGGGGTGTCGTACGAGCAGTACTTC	CASSFGVSYEQYF	-	-	TRBV7-2	TRBJ2-7
TGTGCCAGCAGCTCTAGGGGGACTAGCGGGGGGACGCTGTTTTTT	CASSSRGTSGGTLFF	-	TRBD2	TRBV11-2	TRBJ2-2
TGTGCCACCGGGCTCCTTACGCAGTATTTT	CATGLLTQYF	-	-	TRBV15	TRBJ2-3
TGTGCCAGCAGCGCGACACTGATGCTAGGGGAAGCTTTCTTT	CASSATLMLGEAFF	-	-	TRBV5-4	TRBJ1-1
TGCGCCAGCAGTGGCCAAAGCGGGAATCCCCTCGCCGGGGAGCTGTTTTTT	CASSGQSGNPLAGELFF	-	TRBD2	TRBV10-2	TRBJ2-2
TGTGCCAGCAGCTTAGAGGCACTAGCGGGAGATCCGGGGTTT	CASSLEALAGDPGF	-	TRBD2	TRBV7-2	TRBJ2-3
TGTGCCAGCAGCTTAGGCCCTCTGTACGGGGGCGCAAACGAGCAGTACTTC	CASSLGPLYGGANEQYF	-	-	TRBV7-8	TRBJ2-7
TGTGCCAGCAGTTTACGGACTAGCGCGGTCGAGCAGTACTTC	CASSLRTSAVEQYF	-	TRBD2	TRBV6-6	TRBJ2-7
TGTGCCAGCAGTGATCCGCGGGCGGGATGGACTGAAGCTTTCTTT	CASSDPRAGWTEAFF	-	-	TRBV14	TRBJ1-1
TGTGCCATCCGGGGGGGCCAGGGCAATCAGCCCCAGCATTTT	CAIRGGQGNQPQHF	-	-	TRBV10-3	TRBJ1-5
TGTGCCAGTACAGGAACTAGCGGGAGTGACACCGGGGAGCTGTTTTTT	CASTGTSGSDTGELFF	-	TRBD2	TRBV19	TRBJ2-2
TGTGCCATCAGCGGACCGGGACAGGGGAACACTGAAGCTTTCTTT	CAISGPGQGNTEAFF	few	TRBD1	TRBV10-3	TRBJ1-1
TGTGCCATTGGGCAGGTTAATCAGCCCCAGCATTTT	CAIGQVNQPQHF	-	-	TRBV10-3	TRBJ1-5
TGTGCCAGCAGCTTAGCGGAGAGGAGCAGGGGTAGAGATACGCAGTATTTT	CASSLAERSRGRDTQYF	-	-	TRBV7-9	TRBJ2-3
TGTGCCAGCAAGCCGGGGGAAGCCCAGTACTTC	CASKPGEAQYF	few	-	TRBV2	TRBJ2-5
TGTGCCAGCAGCTATGATGACACCCGTACGCGTGAAGCTTTCTTT	CASSYDDTRTREAFF	-	-	TRBV7-2	TRBJ1-1
TGTGCCAGCAGTTTATTGGGCGGGGAGCTGTTTTTT	CASSLLGGELFF	once	-	TRBV28	TRBJ2-2
TGTGCCAGCAGTGAAGTAACCGTGGGCTGGGGAGCTTTCTTT	CASSEVTVGWGAFF	-	-	TRBV6-1	TRBJ1-1
TGTGCCACCAGCAGAGAGAGGACTAGCGGAGGGCATAGTGAGCAGTTCTTC	CATSRERTSGGHSEQFF	-	TRBD2	TRBV15	TRBJ2-1
TGTGCCAGCACCCCTTACCGGGCCCCGATGGGCTACGAGCAGTACTTC	CASTPYRAPMGYEQYF	-	-	TRBV7-8	TRBJ2-7
TGTGCCAGCAGTCAGGGTGTGAACACTGAAGCTTTCTTT	CASSQGVNTEAFF	-	-	TRBV2	TRBJ1-1
TGTGCCAGCAGCTTAAGAGCGGGACTGGGCCTCAATGAGCAGTTCTTC	CASSLRAGLGLNEQFF	-	TRBD2	TRBV7-3	TRBJ2-1
TGTGCCAGCAGCGTATCTGGCGCCTCCTACGAGCAGTACTTC	CASSVSGASYEQYF	-	-	TRBV9	TRBJ2-7
TGTGCCAGCAGCTTAGTTACAGGGGGATCCTACGAGCAGTACTTC	CASSLVTGGSYEQYF	-	TRBD1	TRBV7-2	TRBJ2-7
TGTGCCAGCAGCCCACACGTCCGGGAGACCCAGTACTTC	CASSPHVRETQYF	-	-	TRBV7-7	TRBJ2-5
TGTGCCAGCTCACCAAGCCAAGAGACCCAGTACTTC	CASSPSQETQYF	medium-sized	-	TRBV18	TRBJ2-5
TGTGCCAGCAGTTACCGGGCCCGAGGGCCCCAGCATTTT	CASSYRARGPQHF	-	-	TRBV6-5	TRBJ1-5
TGTGCCAGTAGTATCTCGGAGGATCAGCCCCAGCATTTT	CASSISEDQPQHF	few	-	TRBV19	TRBJ1-5
TGTGCCAGCAGCCCCATTACAGGGCAGGGCAATCAGCCCCAGCATTTT	CASSPITGQGNQPQHF	few	-	TRBV7-2	TRBJ1-5
TGTGCCAGCAGCTCCCCTCAGGGTCACGAGCAGTACTTC	CASSSPQGHEQYF	-	-	TRBV7-9	TRBJ2-7
TGTGCCAGCAGTCCCACTTATAGCAATCAGCCCCAGCATTTT	CASSPTYSNQPQHF	-	-	TRBV27	TRBJ1-5
TGTGCCAGCAGCTTGGCTGGTGAAGGAGATGGCTACACCTTC	CASSLAGEGDGYTF	few	-	TRBV7-9	TRBJ1-2
TGTGCCAGCAGCTTAACCCCGGGACAGATAGAAGCTTTCTTT	CASSLTPGQIEAFF	-	TRBD1	TRBV7-2	TRBJ1-1
TGCGCCAGCGTTCGGGGTGGGACAAGCTCCTACAATGAGCAGTTCTTC	CASVRGGTSSYNEQFF	-	-	TRBV5-1	TRBJ2-1